Listed below are T cell receptor beta chains from one sample, sequenced in a study of radiotherapy plus CTLA-4 blockade in lung cancer. Data came from immunoSEQ multiplex PCR; TCRdb stores just in-frame clones and leaves some out. The table shows around 26,000 clones, with around 66% occurring only once. The input for sequencing was peripheral blood, taken from a patient treated with radiotherapy plus ipilimumab. These receptors all come from a human donor with non-small cell lung cancer who had stable disease on radiotherapy plus ipilimumab. The conserved cysteine and the conserved F or W are not part of the CDR3 here. A clone size is listed for some rows: how often the clone was seen (once, few, many), or a class if it is expanded.

clone_size j_call v_call cdr3_length cdr3_aa
NA TRBJ2-1 TRBV5-6 9 ASSTGSEQF
NA TRBJ1-4 TRBV9 11 ASSGDGEKKLF
NA TRBJ2-1 TRBV2 12 ASSEAVVAGEQF
NA TRBJ1-1 TRBV10-3 14 AISEVGGGVATEAF
NA TRBJ1-1 TRBV19 12 ASRTVFSNTEAF
once TRBJ2-1 TRBV2 13 ASSAGQGTYNEQF
NA TRBJ2-3 TRBV7-2 11 ASSPRGTDTQY
NA TRBJ2-7 TRBV19 13 ASSIDLGLSYEQY
NA TRBJ2-7 TRBV6-6 12 ASSYSRQADEQY
NA TRBJ2-3 TRBV21-1 15 ASSKGCQRSCRDTQY
NA TRBJ1-2 TRBV5-5 11 ASSLYQFYGYT
NA TRBJ1-3 TRBV19 16 ASSSTNVLGDGRNTIY
NA TRBJ1-5 TRBV19 18 ASSIGSPHRYSLSNQPQH
NA TRBJ1-5 TRBV7-2 13 ASSDRAGTNQPQH
NA TRBJ2-7 TRBV27 13 ASSPRPRSSYEQY
NA TRBJ1-1 TRBV28 10 ASSYRNTEAF
once TRBJ2-5 TRBV4-1 16 ASSQDILAGGPGETQY
NA TRBJ2-2 TRBV6-1 11 ASNTSPTGELF
NA TRBJ2-5 TRBV7-9 14 ASSPPGGTLGETQY
few TRBJ2-7 TRBV6-6 12 ASSWRPPRDEQY
few TRBJ2-5 TRBV7-2 17 ASSLQPPRLAGNQETQY
NA TRBJ1-1 TRBV19 12 ASCDKAMNTEAF
NA TRBJ2-7 TRBV28 12 ASRPQDRNYEQY
NA TRBJ2-5 TRBV6-5 14 ASSYSIGTGGETQY
NA TRBJ1-3 TRBV2 14 ASSDIAATSGNTIY
NA TRBJ1-6 TRBV5-1 13 ASSWGTGPNSPLH
NA TRBJ2-2 TRBV27 14 ASSLSSRGFTGELF
NA TRBJ2-4 TRBV5-1 11 ASHGGFKNIQY
NA TRBJ2-3 TRBV6-1 11 ASATGVTDTQY
NA TRBJ2-7 TRBV11-2 11 ASSLQDFYEQY
NA TRBJ2-1 TRBV5-1 13 ASSGGTSRTNEQF
NA TRBJ1-5 TRBV18 11 ASSLSGNQPQH
once TRBJ2-3 TRBV7-2 13 ASSPRGTDTDTQY
once TRBJ2-2 TRBV5-1 13 ASSLLDRNTGELF
medium-sized TRBJ2-1 TRBV6-6 11 ASSYSGFDEQF
NA TRBJ2-1 TRBV11-2 10 ASSLPGGEQF
NA TRBJ2-7 TRBV6-5 13 ASSASWGVDGEQY
NA TRBJ2-1 TRBV7-2 9 ASSLVHEQF
NA TRBJ2-1 TRBV7-8 14 ASSLTGLAGEGEQF
NA TRBJ2-7 TRBV4-2 15 ASSQDRGTSGSYEQY
NA TRBJ1-5 TRBV11-3 15 AISLWIQCAYNQPQH
NA TRBJ2-7 TRBV4-3 10 ASSLFSYEQY
once TRBJ1-1 TRBV19 9 ASMQGAEAF
NA TRBJ1-5 TRBV16 13 ASSQGRRGNQPQH
NA TRBJ2-7 TRBV21-1 14 ASSKHRGRAPYEQY
NA TRBJ2-7 TRBV5-4 12 ASSHPGGLLEQY
NA TRBJ1-1 TRBV15 12 ATSRVRRAEEAF
NA TRBJ2-1 TRBV28 12 ASRSGGGFNEQF
NA TRBJ1-5 TRBV18 12 ASSPNHSNQPQH
NA TRBJ2-7 TRBV7-2 13 ASSWGRDLPYEQY
NA TRBJ1-2 TRBV10-2 12 ASSGVAGDAGYT
NA TRBJ1-4 TRBV11-2 13 ASSRTIGTDEKLF
NA TRBJ2-5 TRBV7-2 13 ASSRTSGGQETQY